Shown below are 15 T cell receptor beta chains from a single sample sequenced in a study of neurological immune-mediated disorders. TCRdb analysed the 5' RACE reads with MiXCR anew, one entry per CDR3 protein. The table includes approximately 60,000 distinct CDR3 sequences, approximately 4.1% detected once. Sequenced: PBMCs. Receptors were obtained from a man aged 45-65 years with multiple sclerosis.

This chain joins TRBV29-1 and TRBJ1-5; 7 bases fit TRBD1. CDR3 length: 15 residues. Trimming at V came to 6 bases and at J to 1 base, leaving 9 bases not matched to a gene. Germline V gene sequence: CDR1 SQVTM, CDR2 ANQGSEA. CDR3 region: CSVQKTGESNQPQHF. DNA for the CDR3: TGCAGCGTGCAAAAAACAGGGGAAAGCAATCAGCCCCAGCATTTT.

In this sample, this clonotype turned up many times. Relative to the germline gene, one junction end is altered; a read error may explain this. This chain connects TRBV12-3 or TRBV12-4 to TRBJ1-6; TRBD1 agrees at 11 bases. The CDR3 is 14 residues long. The CDR3 reads CASSRTGGGSPLNF. CDR3 coding DNA: TGTGCCAGCAGCAGGACAGGGGGCGGGTCACCCCTCAACTTT.

In this sample, this clonotype turned up many times. The chain is built from TRBV5-1 and TRBJ2-3; either TRBD1 or TRBD2 may fit D (5 bases each). V was pared by 0 bases and J by 6 bases, with 17 bases between. Germline assignment: CDR1 SGHRS and CDR2 YFSETQ. CDR3 size: 16 residues. CDR3 sequence reads: CASSLVRVGEGDTQYF. The CDR3 coding sequence is TGCGCCAGCAGCTTGGTGCGCGTGGGAGAGGGGGATACGCAGTATTTT.

This clonotype was recorded many times. The chain employs TRBV6-1 and TRBJ2-1; D may be TRBD1 (5 bases). This CDR3 contains 15 residues. Germline assignment: CDR1 MNHNS and CDR2 SASEGT. The V end lost 4 bases, the J end lost 2 bases, and 12 bases lay between the germline ends. CDR3 in amino acids: CASSVVGLAYNEQFF. CDR3 DNA sequence: TGTGCCAGCAGTGTGGTGGGGCTGGCCTACAATGAGCAGTTCTTC.

This clonotype was counted at least ten times. V is TRBV28 and J is TRBJ2-2; D gene ambiguous. CDR3 length: 17 amino acids. Germline lookup yields CDR1 MDHEN and CDR2 SYDVKM. Trimming shortened V by 5 bases and J by 5 bases, and 21 bases separated the two germline ends. CDR3: CASSGEWALSETGELFF. Here the CDR3 DNA reads TGTGCCAGCAGTGGGGAATGGGCCCTTTCAGAGACCGGGGAGCTGTTTTTT.

This clonotype was recorded many times. The chain has TRBV12-3 or TRBV12-4 and TRBJ2-5; TRBD2 aligns across 7 bases. V trimming: 6 bases; J trimming: 8 bases; junction bases outside the gene matches: 12. The CDR3 covers 14 residues. The CDR3 protein is CASRPGEGGYTQYF. The CDR3 DNA reads as TGTGCCAGCAGGCCCGGGGAGGGAGGATACACCCAGTACTTC.

This clonotype was counted at least ten times. This rearrangement joins TRBV20-1 to TRBJ2-3; 10 bases align to TRBD2. The CDR3 is 18 amino acids. The germline gives CDR1 DFQATT, CDR2 SNEGSKA (reference sequence). V lost 1 base and J lost 3; bases outside the gene matches: 13. This CDR3 reads CSARALPQRGGVTDTQYF. The CDR3 nucleotides read TGCAGTGCTAGAGCCCTCCCCCAGCGGGGGGGCGTGACAGATACGCAGTATTTT.

The table lists this clonotype with many counts. V usage is TRBV27 and J usage is TRBJ2-7, with a weak D call TRBD2 (6 bases). The CDR3 is 16 residues long. V was clipped by 7 bases and J by 3 bases, with 22 bases between them. CDR1 is MNHEY and CDR2 is SMNVEV in the germline V gene (reference sequence). DNA of the CDR3: TGTGCCAGCAAACCCGGGTCTAGCGAGTTCAACTACGAGCAGTACTTC. Its translation: CASKPGSSEFNYEQYF.

This clonotype occurred many times. J is TRBJ2-7 and V is TRBV7-3, with 11 bases aligning to TRBD1. CDR3 length: 15 residues. J was trimmed by 2 bases and V by 5 bases; bases with no gene match: 5. CDR1 is SGHTA and CDR2 is FQGTGA in the germline V gene. Here the CDR3 DNA reads TGTGCCAGCAGCCTCGGACAGGGGGCGACCTACGAGCAGTACTTC. Its protein product is CASSLGQGATYEQYF. Full variable domain (missing parts from reference TRBV7-3 and TRBJ2-7): GAGVSQTPSNKVTEKGKYVELRCDPISGHTALYWYRQSLGQGPEFLIYFQGTGAADDSGLPNDRFFAVRPEGSVSTLKIQRTERGDSAVYLCASSLGQGATYEQYFGPGTRLTVT.

This clonotype was recorded at least ten times. CDR3: CSVDARFATSGSTDTQYF. CDR3 DNA: TGCAGCGTTGACGCTCGTTTTGCGACTAGCGGGTCCACAGATACGCAGTATTTT. The V call is TRBV29-1, the J call TRBJ2-3; 10 nucleotides align to TRBD2. J was trimmed by 2 bases and V by 3 bases; bases with no gene match: 14. Germline CDR1 reads SQVTM; CDR2 reads ANQGSEA. The length of the CDR3 is 18 residues.

This clonotype was counted many times. J is TRBJ1-2 and V is TRBV6-5; perhaps TRBD1 as D (6 bases). CDR3 length: 17 amino acids. CDR1 MNHEY and CDR2 SVGAGI come from the germline V gene. With 7 bases removed from V and 4 bases from J, the gap between germline ends came to 25 bases. The CDR3 protein is CASTRDTGTLFFYGYTF. DNA for the CDR3: TGTGCCAGCACCCGGGACACCGGAACCCTCTTTTTCTATGGCTACACCTTC.

This clonotype was seen many times. The chain is built from TRBV28 and TRBJ1-1; 8 bases are a match to TRBD1. From germline, CDR1 is MDHEN and CDR2 SYDVKM. This CDR3 has 16 residues. The V gene end was trimmed by 2 bases and the J gene end by 5 bases; junction bases not matched to a gene: 10. In nucleotides, the CDR3 is TGTGCCAGCAGTTTACAGCGGACAGGGATTCGAACTGAAGCTTTCTTT. Protein sequence: CASSLQRTGIRTEAFF.

This clonotype showed up many times. V and J are TRBV12-3 or TRBV12-4 and TRBJ2-7, with TRBD2 identical over 9 bases. With 3 bases clipped from V and 5 bases from J, the junction kept 11 bases outside the gene matches. The CDR3 is made up of 16 amino acids. In nucleotides, the CDR3 is TGTGCCAGCAGTTTCCTACCCCCGGGACTAGCACACGAGCAGTACTTC. It codes for CASSFLPPGLAHEQYF.

This clonotype was detected many times. The chain carries TRBV5-1 and TRBJ2-1; tentative D call: TRBD1 (6 bases). Germline-derived CDR1 and CDR2 are SGHRS and YFSETQ. Trimming removed 0 bases at V and 5 bases at J, with 15 bases between. The CDR3 spans 16 residues. CDR3 nucleotide sequence: TGCGCCAGCAGCTTGGGGACAGTTTTTAGTAACAATGAGCAGTTCTTC. Its translation: CASSLGTVFSNNEQFF.

This clonotype came up many times. This rearrangement joins TRBV15 to TRBJ1-1; the match to TRBD1 covers 10 bases. Germline-derived CDR1 and CDR2 are LNHNV and YYDKDF (reference sequence). V lost 0 bases and J lost 6; bases outside the gene matches: 4. The CDR3 is made up of 15 amino acids. CDR3 nucleotide sequence: TGTGCCACCAGCAGAGATTTGGGACAGGGGTCTGAAGCTTTCTTT. It is translated as CATSRDLGQGSEAFF.